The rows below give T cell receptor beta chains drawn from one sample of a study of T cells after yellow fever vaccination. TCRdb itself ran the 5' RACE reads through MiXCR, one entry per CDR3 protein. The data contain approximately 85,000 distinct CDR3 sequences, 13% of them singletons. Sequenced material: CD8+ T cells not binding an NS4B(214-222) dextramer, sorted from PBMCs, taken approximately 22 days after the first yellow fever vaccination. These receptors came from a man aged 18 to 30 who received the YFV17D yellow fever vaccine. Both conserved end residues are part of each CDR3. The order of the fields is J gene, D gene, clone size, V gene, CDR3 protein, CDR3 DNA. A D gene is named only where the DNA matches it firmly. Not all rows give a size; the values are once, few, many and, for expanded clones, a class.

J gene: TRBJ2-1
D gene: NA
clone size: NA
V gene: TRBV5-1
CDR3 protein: CASSLISSYNEQFF
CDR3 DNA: TGCGCCAGCAGCTTGATTAGCTCCTACAATGAGCAGTTCTTC

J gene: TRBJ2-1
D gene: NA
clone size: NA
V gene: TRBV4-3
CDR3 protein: CAGSPLDGNEQFF
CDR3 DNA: TGCGCCGGCAGCCCCCTTGACGGCAATGAGCAGTTCTTC

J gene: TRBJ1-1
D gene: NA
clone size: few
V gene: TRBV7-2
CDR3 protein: CASSLFGSMNTEAFF
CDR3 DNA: TGTGCCAGCAGCTTATTCGGCAGCATGAACACTGAAGCTTTCTTT

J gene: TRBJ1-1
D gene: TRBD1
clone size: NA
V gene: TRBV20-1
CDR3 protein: CSARVNGQGNTEAFF
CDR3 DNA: TGCAGTGCTAGAGTAAACGGACAGGGTAACACTGAAGCTTTCTTT

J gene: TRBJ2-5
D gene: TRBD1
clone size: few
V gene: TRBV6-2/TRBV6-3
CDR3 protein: CASSPARGRLQETQYF
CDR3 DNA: TGTGCCAGCAGCCCGGCCAGGGGGCGCCTCCAAGAGACCCAGTACTTC

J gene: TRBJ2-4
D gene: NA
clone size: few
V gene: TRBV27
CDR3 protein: CASPHCREKNIQYF
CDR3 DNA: TGTGCCAGCCCGCACTGCAGGGAGAAAAACATTCAGTACTTC

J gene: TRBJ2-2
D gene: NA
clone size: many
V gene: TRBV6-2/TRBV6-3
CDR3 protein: CASSPWPGELFF
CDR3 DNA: TGTGCCAGCAGTCCATGGCCCGGGGAGCTGTTTTTT

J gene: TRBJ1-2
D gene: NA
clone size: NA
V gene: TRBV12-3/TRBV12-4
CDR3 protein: CASSNRGGNYGYTF
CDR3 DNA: TGTGCCAGCAGCAATAGGGGGGGTAACTATGGCTACACCTTC

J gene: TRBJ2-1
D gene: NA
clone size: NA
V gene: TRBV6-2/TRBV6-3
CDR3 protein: CASSRGLSQFF
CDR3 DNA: TGTGCCAGCAGTCGGGGACTGAGCCAGTTCTTC

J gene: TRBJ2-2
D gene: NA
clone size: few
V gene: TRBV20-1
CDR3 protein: CSARHSRGPDFGELFF
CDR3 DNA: TGCAGTGCTAGGCACAGCCGGGGGCCAGATTTCGGGGAGCTGTTTTTT

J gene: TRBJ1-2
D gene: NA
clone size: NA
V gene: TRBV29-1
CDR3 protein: CSVESEYGYTF
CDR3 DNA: TGCAGCGTTGAATCAGAATATGGCTACACCTTC

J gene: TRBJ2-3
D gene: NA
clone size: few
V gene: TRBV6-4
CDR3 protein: CASSEGGATDTQYF
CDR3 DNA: TGTGCCAGCAGTGAGGGGGGCGCGACAGATACGCAGTATTTT

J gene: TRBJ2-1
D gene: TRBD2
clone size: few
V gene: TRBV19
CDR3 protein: CASPRLRGWNEQFF
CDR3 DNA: TGTGCCAGTCCTCGCTTGCGGGGGTGGAATGAGCAGTTCTTC

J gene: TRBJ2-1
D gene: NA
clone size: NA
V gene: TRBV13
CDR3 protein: CASSAQPVPISNNEQFF
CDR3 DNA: TGTGCCAGCAGCGCCCAGCCGGTCCCCATTTCTAACAATGAGCAGTTCTTC

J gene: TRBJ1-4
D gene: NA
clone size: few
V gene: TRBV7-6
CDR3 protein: CASSLGMANEKLFF
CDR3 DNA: TGTGCCAGCAGCTTAGGAATGGCTAATGAAAAACTGTTTTTT

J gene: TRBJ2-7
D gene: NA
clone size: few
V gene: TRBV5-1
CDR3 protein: CASRGGDEQYF
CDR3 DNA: TGCGCCAGCCGTGGCGGTGACGAGCAGTACTTC

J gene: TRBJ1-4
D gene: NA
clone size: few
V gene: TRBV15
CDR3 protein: CATSRSDKLFF
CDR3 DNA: TGTGCCACCAGCAGATCGGACAAGTTGTTTTTT

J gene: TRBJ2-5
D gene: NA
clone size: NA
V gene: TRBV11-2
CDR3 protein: CASSLRGGVGWVQETQYF
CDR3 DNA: TGTGCCAGCAGCTTGAGAGGGGGGGTAGGCTGGGTCCAAGAGACCCAGTACTTC

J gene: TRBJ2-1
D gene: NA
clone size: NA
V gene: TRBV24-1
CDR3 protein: CATSDSYNEQFF
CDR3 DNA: TGTGCCACCAGTGATTCCTACAATGAGCAGTTCTTC

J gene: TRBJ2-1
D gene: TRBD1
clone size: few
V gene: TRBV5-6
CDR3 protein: CASSKGQSPYNEQFF
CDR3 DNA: TGTGCCAGCAGCAAGGGACAGAGCCCCTACAATGAGCAGTTCTTC

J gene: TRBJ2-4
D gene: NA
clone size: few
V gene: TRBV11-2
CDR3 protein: CASSYDGLAKNIQYF
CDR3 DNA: TGTGCCAGCAGCTACGACGGACTAGCCAAAAACATTCAGTACTTC

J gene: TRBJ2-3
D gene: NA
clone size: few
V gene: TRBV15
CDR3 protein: CATSSRVSTADTQYF
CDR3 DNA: TGTGCCACCAGCAGTCGAGTTAGCACCGCAGATACGCAGTATTTT